A single sample gave rise to the 20 T cell receptor beta chains below, sequenced in a study of T-cell reconstitution after alpha-beta-depleted transplantation in children. The authors prepared the TCRbeta library with unique molecular identifiers. TCRdb re-derived calls from the PCR reads in MiXCR, one entry per CDR3 protein. Of a few hundred thousand distinct CDR3 sequences in the sample, 20% to 30% are singletons; the top ten hold more than 4.5%. The specimen was PBMCs, mostly from graft donor cells, collected 360 days after TCRalphabeta/CD19-depleted stem cell transplant. Receptors originate from a female patient aged 2-9 years who had a stem cell transplant for congenital amegakaryocytic thrombocytopenia, so the T cells may come from the graft donor.

V gene TRBV12-3 or TRBV12-4 combines with J gene TRBJ2-1; TRBD2 matches at 8 bases. V shed 2 bases and J 9 bases; nucleotides not matched to a gene: 15. The CDR3 length is 17 residues. CDR3 residues: CASSLTSGRLFGGEQFF. CDR3 sequence (DNA): TGTGCCAGCAGTTTAACCAGCGGGAGACTGTTTGGTGGTGAGCAGTTCTTC.

The V call is TRBV6-4, the J call TRBJ1-4, with TRBD1 matching 11 bases. The V and J ends lost 6 bases and 0 bases, in that order; junction bases with no gene match: 12. Germline V lookup: CDR1 MRHNA, CDR2 SNTAGT. The CDR3 contains 19 residues. CDR3 bases: TGTGCCAGCAGCCCCCCGGGGACAGGGGGACATGCAACTAATGAAAAACTGTTTTTT. It is translated as CASSPPGTGGHATNEKLFF.

The rearrangement links TRBV10-3 to TRBJ2-3; 9 bases align to TRBD2. CDR1 and CDR2 from the germline V gene are ENHRY and SYGVKD. The ends lost 7 bases at V and 5 bases at J; junction bases unmatched: 7. The CDR3 runs to 14 residues. CDR3 sequence (DNA): TGTGCCATCACCCAGGGACTAGCTAAAGATACGCAGTATTTT. Its protein is CAITQGLAKDTQYF.

This clonotype was counted a few times. The chain combines TRBV27 with TRBJ2-3; D is tentatively TRBD1 or TRBD2 (6 bases each). Germline assignment: CDR1 MNHEY and CDR2 SMNVEV (reference sequence). This CDR3 contains 15 residues. The V gene lost 4 bases and the J gene lost 3 bases, with 14 bases spanning the gap. CDR3 protein: CASSWGRGMTDTQYF. The CDR3 nucleotides read TGTGCCAGCAGTTGGGGGCGGGGAATGACAGATACGCAGTATTTT.

The V and J genes are TRBV20-1 and TRBJ2-5, with TRBD2 matching over 8 bases. Germline V gene sequence: CDR1 DFQATT, CDR2 SNEGSKA (reference sequence). The J segment lost 0 bases and the V segment lost 3 bases, leaving 3 bases of the junction unmatched. The CDR3 sequence is 14 residues long. The CDR3 sequence: CSASLLADQETQYF. As DNA, the CDR3 is TGCAGTGCTAGCCTACTAGCGGACCAAGAGACCCAGTACTTC.

This clonotype was detected a few times. The V call is TRBV12-3 or TRBV12-4, the J call TRBJ1-5; 8 nucleotides agree with TRBD1. Trimming cost V 2 bases and J 3 bases; bases outside gene matches: 6. The CDR3 extends over 16 amino acids. The CDR3 DNA is TGTGCCAGCAGTTTATTGACAGGGGAATACAATCAGCCCCAGCATTTT. Translated: CASSLLTGEYNQPQHF.

The chain joins TRBV24-1 to TRBJ2-1, with D possibly matching TRBD2 (6 bases). Between the trimmed V and J ends, which lost 4 bases and 7 bases, there was a span of 10 bases. Per the germline V gene, CDR1 is KGHDR and CDR2 is SFDVKD. CDR3 length: 13 amino acids. The DNA of the CDR3 is TGTGCCACCAGTGAAACTAGCACGAATGAGCAGTTCTTC. Translated: CATSETSTNEQFF.

This rearrangement joins TRBV28 to TRBJ1-5, with no clear D. The CDR3 length is 11 residues. Germline lookup yields CDR1 MDHEN and CDR2 SYDVKM. V was trimmed by 5 bases and J by 6 bases, leaving 5 bases between them. CDR3 amino acids: CASSVGQPQHF. CDR3 DNA sequence: TGTGCCAGCAGTGTGGGTCAGCCCCAGCATTTT.

This CDR3 is CASSLVRGPQETQYF. In nucleotides, the CDR3 is TGCGCCAGCAGCTTGGTGAGGGGGCCCCAAGAGACCCAGTACTTC. V usage is TRBV5-1 and J usage is TRBJ2-5; 7 bases fit TRBD1. The CDR3 contains 15 residues. The germline V gene encodes CDR1 SGHRS and CDR2 YFSETQ. V gave up 0 bases and J gave up 1 base; unmatched junction bases: 3.

This clonotype showed up just a few times. This chain uses TRBV4-2 with TRBJ1-5; 8 positions match TRBD1. The CDR3 extends over 15 amino acids. Trimming at V came to 6 bases and at J to 3 bases, leaving 7 bases not matched to a gene. Germline-derived CDR1 and CDR2 are LGHNA and YNFKEQ. CDR3 sequence reads: CASSNQGQDNQPQHF. Here the CDR3 DNA reads TGTGCCAGCAGTAATCAGGGACAGGACAATCAGCCCCAGCATTTT.

This clonotype was detected a few times. V and J are TRBV28 and TRBJ2-7, with D possibly matching TRBD2 (5 bases). Deletions cut 5 bases from V and 7 bases from J, with 15 bases between. The CDR3 runs to 13 residues. Germline assignment: CDR1 MDHEN and CDR2 SYDVKM. CDR3 amino acids: CASSRPEGREQYF. As DNA, the CDR3 is TGTGCCAGCAGTCGCCCTGAGGGCAGGGAGCAGTACTTC.

The genes are TRBV2 and TRBJ2-1; TRBD1 might be the D (5 bases). V was cut by 4 bases and J by 8 bases, with 21 bases left in between. CDR3 size: 16 residues. Germline CDR1 is SNHLY and CDR2 is FYNNEI. The CDR3 DNA follows: TGTGCCAGCAGTGTTCTCGGACGGCAGGGTAGGGATGAGCAGTTCTTC. It translates to CASSVLGRQGRDEQFF.

This clonotype was seen a handful of times. V gene TRBV3-1 combines with J gene TRBJ1-4; D may be TRBD1 (6 bases). V was clipped by 1 base and J by 5 bases, with 14 bases between them. Per germline, CDR1 LGHDT and CDR2 YNNKEL (reference sequence). This CDR3 is 16 amino acids long. CDR3 loop: CASSQVHQGHNEKLFF. The CDR3 DNA reads as TGTGCCAGCAGCCAAGTCCATCAGGGACACAATGAAAAACTGTTTTTT.

J is TRBJ1-1 and V is TRBV3-1, with D hard to call. Deletions cut 0 bases from V and 4 bases from J, with 6 bases between. Per germline, CDR1 LGHDT and CDR2 YNNKEL (reference sequence). The CDR3 length is 13 residues. The DNA for the CDR3 is TGTGCCAGCAGCCAAGATGTGGGCACTGAAGCTTTCTTT. Its protein product is CASSQDVGTEAFF.

The V and J genes are TRBV7-2 and TRBJ2-5, with D tentatively TRBD1 or TRBD2 (5 bases each). This CDR3 is built from 14 residues. Germline values: CDR1 SGHTA, CDR2 FQGNSA. Trimming pared 1 base from V and 4 bases from J, leaving 10 bases between. The CDR3 DNA is TGTGCCAGCAGCTTAGAAGCGAGGGGAGAGACCCAGTACTTC. Amino acids: CASSLEARGETQYF.

The J gene is TRBJ2-3, the V gene TRBV3-1; 8 nucleotides align to TRBD2. Germline loops: CDR1 LGHDT, CDR2 YNNKEL (reference sequence). V shed 8 bases and J 1 base; nucleotides not matched to a gene: 14. The CDR3 is 17 residues long. The CDR3 nucleotides read TGTGCCAGCTGCCCACCGATAGCGGGAAGCGGCACAGATACGCAGTATTTT. It translates to CASCPPIAGSGTDTQYF.

This clonotype was counted between two and nine times. V gene TRBV29-1 combines with J gene TRBJ2-6, with D unclear. V gave up 3 bases and J gave up 2 bases, with 5 bases separating them. The CDR3 contains 13 residues. Per germline, CDR1 SQVTM and CDR2 ANQGSEA. CDR3 loop: CSVEAAGANVLTF. In DNA, the CDR3 is TGCAGCGTTGAGGCTGCTGGGGCCAACGTCCTGACTTTC.

The rearrangement uses TRBV20-1 and TRBJ1-6; possible D gene TRBD1, 5 bases. V shed 6 bases and J shed 10 bases, with 16 bases lying between them. CDR3 length: 13 amino acids. In germline, CDR1 is DFQATT, CDR2 SNEGSKA (reference sequence). The CDR3 sequence: CSAVSGSGSPLHF. In nucleotides, the CDR3 is TGCAGTGCCGTCTCAGGGTCAGGGTCACCCCTCCACTTT.

The chain links TRBV15 to TRBJ2-1, with TRBD2 matching over 8 bases. This CDR3 contains 12 residues. V was clipped by 8 bases and J by 6 bases; unmatched bases: 3. From germline, CDR1 is LNHNV and CDR2 YYDKDF (reference sequence). The CDR3 coding sequence is TGTGCCACCCGGACTAGCAGCAATGAGCAGTTCTTC. It is translated as CATRTSSNEQFF.

This clonotype has more than one count but fewer than ten. The rearrangement joins TRBV3-1 to TRBJ2-5; perhaps TRBD1 as D (6 bases). Trimming left V 2 bases short and J 2 bases short, with 9 bases between. The CDR3 loop spans 14 amino acids. Germline V gene lookup returns CDR1 LGHDT and CDR2 YNNKEL (reference sequence). CDR3 loop: CASSQLGTQETQYF. DNA for the CDR3: TGTGCCAGCAGCCAACTTGGGACACAAGAGACCCAGTACTTC.